This TCR beta chain was documented in a study of shared clonotypes between healthy human individuals. About the study: With ages of 18 to 49, the donors were a couple of women and three men.

Trimming removed 8 bases at V and 7 bases at J, with 8 bases between. The CDR3 is made up of 11 amino acids. CDR1 KGHSH and CDR2 LQKENI come from the germline V gene. This clone was detected only once. Profiling relied on immunoSEQ multiplex PCR, and the TCRdb table lists in-frame clones only, not all of them. The sample holds roughly 2,500,000 clones, roughly 93% seen once. Healthy adults negative for HIV, lacking recent acute infections or vaccinations, served as donors. Every one of the donors was a Caucasian adult that lived in Nashville, Tennessee. Splitting of CD4+ cells produced CD45RA+ naive and CD45RA-negative memory subsets.

V and J are TRBV18 and TRBJ1-4, with unresolved D. This sequence originates from a man aged 18 to 30 in good health. Some clones in this sample may be carry-over from other donors' samples. The sample comprised naive CD4+ T cells from PBMCs. Subset of the sample: CD45RA+ positively selected. In DNA form, the CDR3 reads TGTGCCAGCGCGGACCTTGAAAAACTGTTTTTT. The encoded protein is CASADLEKLFF.